One sample yielded the 26 T cell receptor beta chains listed below, sequenced in a study of HIV-infected patients and healthy controls. 500 ng RNA was reverse transcribed with alpha and beta constant-region primers. Alpha and beta chain libraries were made separately by chain-specific third strand synthesis with multiplexing indices. TCRdb ran MiXCR on the 5' RACE reads and lists one entry per CDR3 protein. The sample contains about 14,000 distinct CDR3 sequences, about 12% of which appear only once. Antiretroviral therapy had run roughly three months, about 14 weeks, before follow-up blood collection. No cell fractionation was done, so the repertoire covers all unsorted peripheral blood T cells. The sample here was blood, taken during antiretroviral therapy. These receptors came from an adult with HIV infection. The donor label of this sample is uncertain.

This clonotype was counted between two and nine times. The J gene is TRBJ1-5, the V gene TRBV6-5; D is ambiguous. The germline V gene has CDR1 MNHEY and CDR2 SVGAGI. V lost 2 bases and J lost 7, with 12 bases in between. The CDR3 consists of 14 residues. Written as DNA, the CDR3 is TGTGCCAGCAGTTACAAGTGGGGAGAGCAGCCCCAGCATTTT. This encodes CASSYKWGEQPQHF.

The J gene is TRBJ2-3, the V gene TRBV7-8; the match to TRBD2 covers 12 bases. The CDR3 is made up of 16 amino acids. Germline CDR1 reads SGHVS; CDR2 reads FQNEAQ. The junction had 9 bases not matched to a gene; V was cut back by 5 bases and J by 6 bases. CDR3 loop: CASSTRLAGEGDTQYF. The CDR3 DNA reads as TGTGCCAGCAGCACCAGACTAGCGGGAGAAGGTGATACGCAGTATTTT.

This clonotype was recorded at least ten times. CDR3 region: CASSLGRGWYEQYF. In DNA form, the CDR3 reads TGTGCCAGCAGTTTGGGCAGGGGTTGGTACGAGCAGTACTTC. This chain links TRBV6-5 with TRBJ2-7, with D perhaps TRBD1 (6 bases). This CDR3 has 14 amino acids. V lost 4 bases and J lost 4, with 14 bases in between. The V gene's germline CDR1 is MNHEY and CDR2 SVGAGI.

This clonotype was observed many times. The V and J genes are TRBV7-2 and TRBJ2-7, with TRBD2 matching over 12 bases. This CDR3 is built from 15 residues. V trimming: 7 bases; J trimming: 2 bases; junction bases outside the gene matches: 6. Germline V CDR1 and CDR2: SGHTA, FQGNSA. CDR3 residues: CASTLSSGGAYEQYF. CDR3 nucleotide sequence: TGTGCCAGCACCCTCTCTAGCGGGGGGGCCTACGAGCAGTACTTC.

This clonotype was detected a few times. J is TRBJ1-1 and V is TRBV19; D may be TRBD1 (5 bases). This CDR3 is built from 15 residues. The germline gives CDR1 LNHDA, CDR2 SQIVND (reference sequence). Trimming stripped 3 bases from V and 2 bases from J, with 13 bases between. CDR3 amino acids: CASSIPGGANTEAFF. The CDR3 nucleotides read TGTGCCAGTAGTATTCCCGGTGGGGCAAACACTGAAGCTTTCTTT.

This clonotype occurred a few times. This rearrangement joins TRBV6-5 to TRBJ2-1; TRBD2 matches at 12 bases. The CDR3 is 17 amino acids. Trimming at V came to 0 bases and at J to 0 bases, leaving 0 bases not matched to a gene. CDR1 is MNHEY, CDR2 SVGAGI, per germline. CDR3 in DNA: TGTGCCAGCAGTTACTCGACTAGCGGGGGCTCCTACAATGAGCAGTTCTTC. It is translated as CASSYSTSGGSYNEQFF.

Judged by abundance, this clonotype is large. This chain connects TRBV18 to TRBJ2-6, with a weak D call TRBD1 (6 bases). V lost 3 bases and J 0 bases, leaving 15 bases between the germline ends. CDR3 length: 18 residues. Germline V CDR1 and CDR2: KGHSH, LQKENI. The CDR3, as DNA: TGTGCCAGCTCACCTTTGACAGGCGCGTACTCTGGGGCCAACGTCCTGACTTTC. It is translated as CASSPLTGAYSGANVLTF.

This clonotype has a count of ten or more. The chain joins TRBV6-1 to TRBJ2-2; a possible D gene is TRBD2 (5 bases). CDR1 is MNHNS, CDR2 SASEGT, per germline. This CDR3 is built from 15 residues. Trimming took off 4 bases at V and 3 bases at J, with 12 bases between the two ends. The CDR3 DNA reads as TGTGCCAGCAGTGCCGGGGATCTGGACACCGGGGAGCTGTTTTTT. This sequence encodes CASSAGDLDTGELFF.

This clonotype has ten or more counts. The chain uses TRBV4-1 and TRBJ2-3; unclear D gene. CDR1 is MGHRA, CDR2 YSYEKL, per germline. The CDR3 runs 14 residues. V dropped 1 base and J dropped 4 bases, with 9 bases sitting between them. The CDR3: CASSQGQFPDTQYF. In DNA form, the CDR3 reads TGCGCCAGCAGCCAAGGGCAGTTTCCAGATACGCAGTATTTT.

In its sample, this clonotype is medium-sized. V gene TRBV20-1 combines with J gene TRBJ2-3; D may be TRBD1 (5 bases). Germline CDR1 and CDR2: DFQATT and SNEGSKA (reference sequence). This CDR3 region has 13 residues. V lost 5 bases to trimming and J lost 6 bases, with 15 bases between them. This CDR3 is CSAGASTLDTQYF. The CDR3 DNA follows: TGCAGTGCTGGGGCTAGTACGTTGGATACGCAGTATTTT.

This clonotype showed up many times. The chain recombines TRBV11-1 with TRBJ1-1; D gene unclear. Germline lookup yields CDR1 SGHAT and CDR2 FQDESV (reference sequence). The CDR3 has 12 amino acids. The V gene lost 2 bases and the J gene lost 5 bases, with 6 bases spanning the gap. CDR3 bases: TGTGCCAGCAGCTTAAGGGATACTGAAGCTTTCTTT. Its translation: CASSLRDTEAFF.

This clonotype came up a few times. This chain links TRBV25-1 with TRBJ2-2, with 10 bases matching TRBD2. From germline, CDR1 is MGHDK and CDR2 SYGVNS. Trimming took 3 bases from V and 4 from J; bases not matched to a gene: 2. CDR3 length: 15 amino acids. This chain's CDR3 is CASSDLAGVTGELFF. CDR3 bases: TGTGCCAGCAGTGATCTAGCGGGGGTCACCGGGGAGCTGTTTTTT. Looking up the rest from reference TRBV25-1 and TRBJ2-2 gives the full variable domain: EADIYQTPRYLVIGTGKKITLECSQTMGHDKMYWYQQDPGMELHLIHYSYGVNSTEKGDLSSESTVSRIRTEHFPLTLESARPSHTSQYLCASSDLAGVTGELFFGEGSRLTVL.

This clonotype was seen ten or more times. The J gene is TRBJ2-1, the V gene TRBV7-3; 8 nucleotides line up with TRBD2. The CDR3 is 16 residues long. The V gene end was trimmed by 1 base and the J gene end by 3 bases; junction bases not matched to a gene: 5. Per germline, CDR1 SGHTA and CDR2 FQGTGA. CDR3 loop: CASSLRAGANYNEQFF. The CDR3 region has the DNA TGTGCCAGCAGCTTAAGAGCGGGAGCAAACTACAATGAGCAGTTCTTC.

This clonotype was seen repeatedly, ten times or more. The genes are TRBV4-1 and TRBJ2-5, with 13 bases that match TRBD2. The CDR3 covers 15 residues. The ends lost 4 bases at V and 5 bases at J; junction bases unmatched: 4. Germline V CDR1 and CDR2: MGHRA, YSYEKL. The CDR3 protein is CASSPGLAGWETQYF. As DNA, the CDR3 is TGCGCCAGCAGCCCGGGACTAGCGGGGTGGGAGACCCAGTACTTC.

This clonotype has a count of ten or more. V usage is TRBV29-1 and J usage is TRBJ2-5; D is ambiguous. The CDR3 is made up of 13 amino acids. V was pared by 6 bases and J by 5 bases, with 16 bases between. Germline V gene lookup returns CDR1 SQVTM and CDR2 ANQGSEA. The CDR3 region is CSVPGPQGETQYF. For the CDR3, the DNA is TGCAGCGTACCGGGCCCTCAAGGGGAGACCCAGTACTTC.

In its sample, this clonotype was seen many times. The rearrangement uses TRBV10-3 and TRBJ2-2; unclear D gene. Trimming stripped 0 bases from V and 7 bases from J, with 15 bases between. The CDR3 length is 16 residues. The germline gives CDR1 ENHRY, CDR2 SYGVKD. The CDR3 DNA is TGTGCCATCAGTGAGTCGTCCGCGTTCGTGGTCGGGGAGCTGTTTTTT. This sequence encodes CAISESSAFVVGELFF.

As to this clonotype: This may be a read error: a much more frequent sequence differs by one nucleotide. The chain carries TRBV6-1 and TRBJ2-3; D ambiguous. V was cut by 3 bases and J by 2 bases, with 12 bases left in between. Germline lookup yields CDR1 MNHNS and CDR2 SASEGT. This CDR3 comprises 15 residues. CDR3 residues: CASSDVRSNTDTQYF. DNA for the CDR3: TGTGCCAGCAGTGATGTTCGGTCGAACACAGATACGCAGTATTTT.

For this clonotype: This clone may be a read error of a much larger clone one base away. V usage is TRBV6-5 and J usage is TRBJ1-1, with D possibly TRBD1 on 5 matching bases. Per germline, CDR1 MNHEY and CDR2 SVGAGI. The CDR3 loop spans 14 amino acids. CDR3 sequence: CASSYSNRIPEVFF. CDR3 nucleotide sequence: TGTGCCAGCAGTTACTCGAACAGGATCCCTGAAGTTTTCTTT.

The chain carries TRBV7-2 and TRBJ2-7; 16 positions agree with TRBD2. This CDR3 contains 16 residues. The V gene end was trimmed by 6 bases and the J gene end by 5 bases; junction bases not matched to a gene: 7. The germline gives CDR1 SGHTA, CDR2 FQGNSA. The CDR3 coding sequence is TGTGCCAGCAGGGGACTAGCGGGGGGGCCGTTCCACGAGCAGTACTTC. It translates to CASRGLAGGPFHEQYF.

The table lists this clonotype with a few counts. This chain uses TRBV12-3 or TRBV12-4 with TRBJ2-2, with D tentatively TRBD1 (5 bases). The V and J ends lost 5 bases and 0 bases respectively, with 13 bases between them. This CDR3 has 16 amino acids. CDR3 region: CASSPWTSSNTGELFF. DNA of the CDR3: TGTGCCAGCAGTCCCTGGACATCTTCGAACACCGGGGAGCTGTTTTTT.

Many counts were recorded for this clonotype. The chain carries TRBV2 and TRBJ2-3, with no clear D. With 4 bases removed from V and 0 bases from J, the gap between germline ends came to 11 bases. Germline V CDR1 and CDR2: SNHLY, FYNNEI. The CDR3 extends over 15 amino acids. Here the CDR3 reads CASSGDTPSTDTQYF. In DNA, the CDR3 is TGTGCCAGCAGTGGTGACACCCCGAGCACAGATACGCAGTATTTT.

The V and J genes are TRBV25-1 and TRBJ2-5, with D tentatively TRBD2 (6 bases). Germline V CDR1 and CDR2: MGHDK, SYGVNS. Trimming took 1 base from V and 3 from J, leaving 15 bases between them. This CDR3 has 16 amino acids. CDR3 loop: CASSESGVAAKETQYF. CDR3 in DNA: TGTGCCAGCAGTGAATCCGGGGTAGCGGCCAAAGAGACCCAGTACTTC.

This clonotype was found many times. This chain connects TRBV6-1 to TRBJ1-2; 8 bases fit TRBD1. The V gene's germline CDR1 is MNHNS and CDR2 SASEGT. Unmatched junction bases numbered 4, after V lost 6 bases and J lost 4 bases. This CDR3 has 13 residues. The CDR3 sequence is CASSLDRGYGYTF. CDR3 sequence (DNA): TGTGCCAGCAGCCTTGACAGGGGCTATGGCTACACCTTC.

This clonotype was found many times. The V call is TRBV18, the J call TRBJ1-1; perhaps TRBD1 as D (5 bases). Trimming took off 0 bases at V and 1 base at J, with 12 bases between the two ends. Germline assignment: CDR1 KGHSH and CDR2 LQKENI. The CDR3 extends over 16 amino acids. In nucleotides, the CDR3 is TGTGCCAGCTCACCACCAGGGGTGATCGGGAACACTGAAGCTTTCTTT. Translation gives CASSPPGVIGNTEAFF.

The V gene is TRBV5-1, the J gene TRBJ2-7; a possible D gene is TRBD1 (7 bases). There are 15 residues in the CDR3. Trimming left V 5 bases short and J 5 bases short, with 20 bases between. Per the germline V gene, CDR1 is SGHRS and CDR2 is YFSETQ. For the CDR3, the DNA is TGCGCCAGCAGTAACCAGGGGGGCTCTAACGACGAGCAGTACTTC. Residues: CASSNQGGSNDEQYF.

The chain uses TRBV19 and TRBJ1-5; D remains unclear. The CDR3 is 14 amino acids. The V end lost 0 bases, the J end lost 6 bases, and 9 bases lay between the germline ends. From germline, CDR1 is LNHDA and CDR2 SQIVND (reference sequence). The CDR3 spells CASSIEPTPQPQHF. DNA of the CDR3: TGTGCCAGTAGTATAGAACCCACTCCTCAGCCCCAGCATTTT.